This TCR beta chain originates from a study of control samples from healthy donors and cancer patients (dated by TCRdb to about 2020). CDR3 length: 17 amino acids, cysteine to phenylalanine. Only the CDR3 DNA is retained, 51 bases long and in frame from the first base. V drops 0 bases and J drops 0 bases, leaving 12 bases in between. According to the germline V gene, CDR1 reads LGHNA and CDR2 reads YNFKEQ. A note on this clone: Its antigen has not been determined. Base qualities were left out, and no much larger clone turns up one base away.

Libraries were constructed by the immunoSEQ multiplex PCR assay. Imported from immuneACCESS, the table was reduced by TCRdb to in-frame sequences with V and J called. These copies leave out some clones; in studies compared against another copy, an unresolved V gene accounts for under half, and the cause of the remainder is not known. The sample table contains 120,000 or so clones; only one count was recorded for roughly 84% of them. Of the sample, less than 9.5% is held by the ten largest clones. Sequences were obtained from blood. This chain is built from TRBV4-2 and TRBJ2-1; a tentative D match to TRBD1 spans 5 bases. This clonotype was obtained from a man between 35 and 55 years old in good health. At the DNA level, the sequence is TGTGCCAGCAGCCAAGATCGGACAACAAGCTCCTACAATGAGCAGTTCTTC. Translation gives CASSQDRTTSSYNEQFF.